Following are 26 T cell receptor beta chains from one sample sequenced in a study of cytomegalovirus exposure and HLA in healthy donors. This PCR relied on a set of 60 Vbeta primers and 13 Jbeta primers. This table comes from immunoSEQ multiplex PCR, and its TCRdb copy is limited to in-frame clones, with some not included. The data show some 150,000 clones, roughly 79% seen once. Source material: PBMCs. The receptors were gathered from a woman aged 40 to 50 in good health and CMV-seronegative.

The chain recombines TRBV18 with TRBJ1-2; D might be TRBD1 (5 bases). The CDR3 consists of 15 residues. Trimming shortened V by 6 bases and J by 2 bases, and 16 bases separated the two germline ends. Germline assignment: CDR1 KGHSH and CDR2 LQKENI. The CDR3 reads CASSAGHTSNYGYTF. The CDR3 nucleotides read TGTGCCAGCTCCGCAGGGCATACATCAAACTATGGCTACACCTTC.

The chain carries TRBV6-5 and TRBJ1-2, with D uncertain. The CDR3 length is 14 residues. Germline V CDR1 and CDR2: MNHEY, SVGAGI. V dropped 4 bases and J dropped 4 bases, with 13 bases sitting between them. This CDR3 is CASSFGTRGYGYTF. The CDR3 region has the DNA TGTGCCAGCAGTTTCGGAACGCGAGGCTATGGCTACACCTTC.

The chain is built from TRBV2 and TRBJ1-1, with 11 positions matching TRBD1. The CDR3 extends over 17 amino acids. Germline V gives CDR1 SNHLY, CDR2 FYNNEI. With 4 bases clipped from V and 1 base from J, the junction kept 8 bases outside the gene matches. CDR3 in DNA: TGTGCCAGCAGTGGGCGGACAGGGGGCCTCTCGAACACTGAAGCTTTCTTT. Its translation: CASSGRTGGLSNTEAFF. Combining the CDR3 with reference TRBV2 and TRBJ1-1 gives the whole variable domain EPEVTQTPSHQVTQMGQEVILRCVPISNHLYFYWYRQILGQKVEFLVSFYNNEISEKSEIFDDQFSVERPDGSNFTLKIRSTKLEDSAMYFCASSGRTGGLSNTEAFFGQGTRLTVV.

A word on this clone: Different DNA sequences within this sample yield the same CDR3. The chain carries TRBV28 and TRBJ1-2; D is ambiguous. This CDR3 has 12 amino acids. V was clipped by 4 bases and J by 4 bases, with 7 bases between them. CDR1 is MDHEN, CDR2 SYDVKM, per germline. The DNA of the CDR3 is TGTGCCAGCAGTTCGGGGAGCTATGGCTACACCTTC. This codes for CASSSGSYGYTF.

CDR3 bases: TGCGCCAGCAGCCAAGGGCGGGTTCGCACTGAAGCTTTCTTT. This encodes CASSQGRVRTEAFF. The genes are TRBV4-3 and TRBJ1-1; no clear D gene. The CDR3 consists of 14 residues. Germline CDR1 reads LGHNA; CDR2 reads YSLEER. V lost 1 base and J lost 4, with 10 bases in between.

The CDR3 is CASSPDRNIQYF. As DNA, the CDR3 is TGTGCCAGCTCACCAGACAGAAACATTCAGTACTTC. The chain links TRBV18 to TRBJ2-4; tentative D call: TRBD1 (5 bases). CDR3 length: 12 amino acids. Trimming removed 2 bases at V and 6 bases at J, with 5 bases between. The germline V gene has CDR1 KGHSH and CDR2 LQKENI.

V and J are TRBV4-3 and TRBJ2-3; 11 positions agree with TRBD2. CDR1 is LGHNA and CDR2 is YSLEER in the germline V gene. The CDR3 runs 19 residues. The V and J ends lost 0 bases and 0 bases, in that order; junction bases with no gene match: 8. CDR3 bases: TGCGCCAGCAGCCAAGATTCTAGCGGGGGGAATCCGAGCACAGATACGCAGTATTTT. Its translation is CASSQDSSGGNPSTDTQYF.

As DNA, the CDR3 is TGTGCCAGCAGTGGGTTACAGGGGCGATACGAGCAGTACTTC. Residues: CASSGLQGRYEQYF. The genes are TRBV2 and TRBJ2-7; 7 nucleotides agree with TRBD1. This CDR3 contains 14 residues. Germline CDR1 SNHLY, CDR2 FYNNEI. Unmatched junction bases numbered 7, after V lost 4 bases and J lost 4 bases.

The chain uses TRBV27 and TRBJ1-6; no reliable D call. The CDR3 covers 15 residues. Per germline, CDR1 MNHEY and CDR2 SMNVEV (reference sequence). Between the trimmed V and J ends, which lost 2 bases and 5 bases, there was a span of 10 bases. This CDR3 reads CASSLHLPHNSPLHF. CDR3 DNA: TGTGCCAGCAGTTTACACTTACCCCATAATTCACCCCTCCACTTT.

This chain links TRBV4-1 with TRBJ2-2; 11 bases match TRBD2. V shed 0 bases, J shed 6 bases, and the junction held 12 bases outside the gene matches. This CDR3 has 19 amino acids. Germline lookup yields CDR1 MGHRA and CDR2 YSYEKL. This chain's CDR3 is CASSQDRWSGTSGAGELFF. In DNA form, the CDR3 reads TGCGCCAGCAGCCAAGATCGCTGGTCCGGGACTAGCGGTGCCGGGGAGCTGTTTTTT.

This chain joins TRBV5-1 and TRBJ1-1; tentatively, D is TRBD1 (5 bases). The CDR3 is made up of 15 amino acids. Trimming shortened V by 4 bases and J by 4 bases, and 17 bases separated the two germline ends. Germline values: CDR1 SGHRS, CDR2 YFSETQ. CDR3: CASSEVRGGVTEAFF. The CDR3 region has the DNA TGCGCCAGCAGCGAGGTAAGGGGAGGGGTCACTGAAGCTTTCTTT.

V gene TRBV9 combines with J gene TRBJ2-7; 13 bases match TRBD2. This CDR3 is built from 17 residues. V shed 0 bases and J 4 bases; nucleotides not matched to a gene: 7. In germline, CDR1 is SGDLS, CDR2 YYNGEE. The CDR3 DNA follows: TGTGCCAGCAGCGTAGGTGGGACTAGCGGGGTAGGGTACGAGCAGTACTTC. It encodes CASSVGGTSGVGYEQYF.

The chain recombines TRBV7-6 with TRBJ2-7; a weak D match, TRBD1 (6 bases). V gave up 2 bases and J gave up 0 bases, with 8 bases separating them. The CDR3 has 14 amino acids. Germline V CDR1 and CDR2: SGHVS, FNYEAQ. CDR3 amino acids: CASSLSGDSYEQYF. Written as DNA, the CDR3 is TGTGCCAGCAGCTTATCAGGGGACTCCTACGAGCAGTACTTC. The entire variable domain, with the rest obtained from reference TRBV7-6 and TRBJ2-7, is as follows: GAGVSQSPRYKVTKRGQDVALRCDPISGHVSLYWYRQALGQGPEFLTYFNYEAQQDKSGLPNDRFSAERPEGSISTLTIQRTEQRDSAMYRCASSLSGDSYEQYFGPGTRLTVT.

The chain carries TRBV4-3 and TRBJ1-2, with D hard to call. Trimming stripped 1 base from V and 6 bases from J, with 18 bases between. The CDR3 covers 16 residues. The germline V gene has CDR1 LGHNA and CDR2 YSLEER. CDR3 amino acids: CASSQAPATGIHGYTF. CDR3 bases: TGCGCCAGCAGCCAAGCGCCTGCGACGGGTATCCATGGCTACACCTTC.

CDR3 residues: CASSSAQDRVNEKLFF. In DNA, the CDR3 is TGTGCCAGCAGCTCTGCTCAGGACAGGGTTAATGAAAAACTGTTTTTT. V and J are TRBV5-6 and TRBJ1-4, with 8 nucleotides matching TRBD1. Trimming took 3 bases from V and 4 from J; bases not matched to a gene: 8. This CDR3 region has 16 residues. Germline CDR1 and CDR2: SGHDT and YYEEEE. Full variable domain (missing parts from reference TRBV5-6 and TRBJ1-4): DAGVTQSPTHLIKTRGQQVTLRCSPKSGHDTVSWYQQALGQGPQFIFQYYEEEERQRGNFPDRFSGHQFPNYSSELNVNALLLGDSALYLCASSSAQDRVNEKLFFGSGTQLSVL.

The chain combines TRBV7-2 with TRBJ1-6, with a weak D call TRBD1 (5 bases). CDR3 length: 16 residues. V shed 4 bases and J shed 7 bases, with 17 bases lying between them. Per the germline V gene, CDR1 is SGHTA and CDR2 is FQGNSA. The CDR3, as DNA: TGTGCCAGCAGCTCGACCACCGGAGGGGTAAATTCACCCCTCCACTTT. It translates to CASSSTTGGVNSPLHF.

The V gene is TRBV7-9, the J gene TRBJ2-7, with 8 bases aligning to TRBD1. CDR1 and CDR2 from the germline V gene are SEHNR and FQNEAQ (reference sequence). With V trimmed by 4 bases and J by 3 bases, 2 bases remained unmatched. This CDR3 comprises 13 residues. In DNA, the CDR3 is TGTGCCAGCAGCTCGGGACAGGACTACGAGCAGTACTTC. It encodes CASSSGQDYEQYF.

This clone turned up a few times. DNA for the CDR3: TGTGCCAGTAGTACCTGGTGGCTGATAGGAGGATCGGTCACAGATACGCAGTATTTT. Amino acids: CASSTWWLIGGSVTDTQYF. This rearrangement joins TRBV19 to TRBJ2-3; possibly TRBD2 for D (5 bases). V gave up 4 bases and J gave up 2 bases, with 25 bases separating them. The CDR3 loop spans 19 amino acids. From germline, CDR1 is LNHDA and CDR2 SQIVND (reference sequence).

This chain uses TRBV6-5 with TRBJ1-2, with 7 bases matching TRBD1. Germline trimming cut 6 bases from V and 4 bases from J; bases unmatched to any gene: 5. Germline V gives CDR1 MNHEY, CDR2 SVGAGI. This CDR3 is 13 amino acids long. CDR3 sequence reads: CASSPSGGYGYTF. As DNA, the CDR3 is TGTGCCAGCAGCCCCTCAGGGGGCTATGGCTACACCTTC.

The chain couples TRBV5-1 to TRBJ1-4; D might be TRBD1 (5 bases). V lost 3 bases and J lost 11, with 11 bases in between. The CDR3 is 12 residues long. Germline V gives CDR1 SGHRS, CDR2 YFSETQ. The CDR3: CASSSDQGKLFF. In nucleotides, the CDR3 is TGCGCCAGCAGCTCGGACCAGGGCAAACTGTTTTTT.

This clone has just a few counts. The V and J genes are TRBV13 and TRBJ2-2; 9 nucleotides line up with TRBD2. Germline V CDR1 and CDR2: PRHDT, FYEKMQ (reference sequence). The junction had 2 bases not matched to a gene; V was cut back by 9 bases and J by 0 bases. CDR3 length: 14 amino acids. As DNA, the CDR3 is TGTGCCAGTAGCGGGGGCACGAACACCGGGGAGCTGTTTTTT. Protein product: CASSGGTNTGELFF.

V is TRBV4-2 and J is TRBJ1-3; no clear D. The CDR3 totals 13 residues. The ends were cut back, 1 base at V and 4 bases at J, with 5 bases in the middle. Germline lookup yields CDR1 LGHNA and CDR2 YNFKEQ. CDR3 nucleotides: TGTGCCAGCAGCCAAGGTCAGGGAAACACCATATATTTT. Translation: CASSQGQGNTIYF.

The chain links TRBV18 to TRBJ2-7; tentative D call: TRBD2 (5 bases). Per germline, CDR1 KGHSH and CDR2 LQKENI. The CDR3 runs 12 residues. Trimming took 3 bases from V and 3 from J, leaving 6 bases between them. CDR3 loop: CASSPGDYEQYF. DNA of the CDR3: TGTGCCAGCTCACCCGGGGACTACGAGCAGTACTTC.

The chain couples TRBV5-1 to TRBJ2-7; 7 bases are a match to TRBD1. The V gene end was trimmed by 0 bases and the J gene end by 2 bases; junction bases not matched to a gene: 8. This CDR3 comprises 16 residues. Germline V gene sequence: CDR1 SGHRS, CDR2 YFSETQ. CDR3 DNA sequence: TGCGCCAGCAGCTTGGATCGGGACAGTTTAGCCTACGAGCAGTACTTC. Translated, it gives CASSLDRDSLAYEQYF.

The chain uses TRBV4-3 and TRBJ1-5, with 8 bases lining up with TRBD1. The CDR3 is made up of 15 amino acids. V shed 3 bases and J 2 bases; nucleotides not matched to a gene: 3. From germline, CDR1 is LGHNA and CDR2 YSLEER. The DNA of the CDR3 is TGCGCCAGCAGCCAGGACAGGGTGGGCAATCAGCCCCAGCATTTT. Translation: CASSQDRVGNQPQHF.

For the CDR3, the DNA is TGTGCCACCAGCAGCCAGGGGGCCGATTACTATGGCTACACCTTC. Its protein is CATSSQGADYYGYTF. The gene calls are TRBV15 and TRBJ1-2; 8 bases match TRBD1. Germline V lookup: CDR1 LNHNV, CDR2 YYDKDF (reference sequence). The CDR3 contains 15 residues. V gave up 3 bases and J gave up 3 bases; unmatched junction bases: 6.